This T cell receptor (beta chain) was sequenced during a study of shared clonotypes between healthy human individuals. Across the study: Per-donor plates numbered three CD4 naive, three CD4 memory, two CD8 naive and one CD8 memory. General study findings and limits: Since donors were few, the genetic and exposure-history diversity represented was limited.

The data were produced by immunoSEQ multiplex PCR, yet TCRdb's version contains in-frame clones alone and is incomplete. Of more than 500,000 clones detected, 95% to 96% appear once; the ten largest clones hold about 0.06%. The CDR3 length is 15 residues. The germline gives CDR1 MDHEN, CDR2 SYDVKM. Between the trimmed V and J ends, which lost 2 bases and 7 bases, there was a span of 15 bases. Comment on this clone: Its antigen is undetermined.

It was into CD45RA+ naive and CD45RA-negative memory subsets that the CD4+ cells were split. V and J are TRBV28 and TRBJ1-3; D may be TRBD1 (6 bases). Material for sequencing was naive CD4+ T cells sorted from blood. Subset in this sample: CD45RA+ positively selected. The source of this sequence is a woman in her 30s in good health. CDR3 in DNA: TGTGCCAGCAGTTTAGGAGGGACAATCGCCAACACCATATATTTT. Residues: CASSLGGTIANTIYF.